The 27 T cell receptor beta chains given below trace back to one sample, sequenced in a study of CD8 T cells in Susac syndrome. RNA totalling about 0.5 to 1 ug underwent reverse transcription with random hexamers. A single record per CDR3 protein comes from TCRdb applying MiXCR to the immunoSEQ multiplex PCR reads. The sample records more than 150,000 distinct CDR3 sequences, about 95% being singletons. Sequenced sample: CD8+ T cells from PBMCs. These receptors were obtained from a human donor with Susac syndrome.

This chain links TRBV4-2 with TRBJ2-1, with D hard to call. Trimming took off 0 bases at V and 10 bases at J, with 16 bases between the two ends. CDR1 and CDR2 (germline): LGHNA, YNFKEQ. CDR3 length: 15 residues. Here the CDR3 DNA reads TGTGCCAGCAGCCAAGATCGGTTCTTCGAAGAAGAGCAGTTCTTC. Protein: CASSQDRFFEEEQFF.

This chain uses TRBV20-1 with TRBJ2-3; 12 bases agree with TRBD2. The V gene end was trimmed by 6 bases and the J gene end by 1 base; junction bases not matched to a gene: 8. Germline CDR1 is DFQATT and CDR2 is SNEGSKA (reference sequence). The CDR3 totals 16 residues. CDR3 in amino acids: CSARRTSGIGTDTQYF. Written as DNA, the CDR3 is TGCAGTGCAAGAAGGACTAGCGGGATTGGCACAGATACGCAGTATTTT.

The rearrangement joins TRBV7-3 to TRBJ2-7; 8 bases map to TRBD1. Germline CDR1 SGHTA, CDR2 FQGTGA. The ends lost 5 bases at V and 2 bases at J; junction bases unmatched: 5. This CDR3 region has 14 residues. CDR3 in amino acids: CASSQGAGPYEQYF. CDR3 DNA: TGTGCCAGCAGCCAGGGGGCGGGACCCTACGAGCAGTACTTC.

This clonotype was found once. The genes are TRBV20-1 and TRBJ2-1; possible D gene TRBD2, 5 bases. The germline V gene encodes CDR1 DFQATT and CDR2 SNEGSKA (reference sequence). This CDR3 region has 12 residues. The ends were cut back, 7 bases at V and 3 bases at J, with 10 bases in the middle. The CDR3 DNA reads TGCAGTGGGGGAGCGGTCTACAATGAGCAGTTCTTC. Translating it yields CSGGAVYNEQFF.

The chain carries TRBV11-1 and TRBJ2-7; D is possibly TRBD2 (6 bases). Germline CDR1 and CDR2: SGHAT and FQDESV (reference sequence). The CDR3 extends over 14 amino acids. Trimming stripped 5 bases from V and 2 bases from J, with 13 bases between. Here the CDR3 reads CASSLGEAAYEQYF. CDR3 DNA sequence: TGTGCCAGCAGCCTTGGGGAGGCGGCCTACGAGCAGTACTTC.

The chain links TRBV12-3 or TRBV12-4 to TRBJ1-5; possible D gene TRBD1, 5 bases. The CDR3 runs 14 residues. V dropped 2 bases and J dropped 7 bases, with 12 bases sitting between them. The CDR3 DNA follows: TGTGCCAGCAGTTTATCCGGGACCCACCAGCCCCAGCATTTT. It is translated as CASSLSGTHQPQHF.

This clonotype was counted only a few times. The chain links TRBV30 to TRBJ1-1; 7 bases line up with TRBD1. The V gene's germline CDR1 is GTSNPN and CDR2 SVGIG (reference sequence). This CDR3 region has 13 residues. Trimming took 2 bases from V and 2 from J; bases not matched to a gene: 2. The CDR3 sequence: CAWSRQGNTEAFF. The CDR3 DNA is TGTGCCTGGAGTAGACAGGGTAACACTGAAGCTTTCTTT.

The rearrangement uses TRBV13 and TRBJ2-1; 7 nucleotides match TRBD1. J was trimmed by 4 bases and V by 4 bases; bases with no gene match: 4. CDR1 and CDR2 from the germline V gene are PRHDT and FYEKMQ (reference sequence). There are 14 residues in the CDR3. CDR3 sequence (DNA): TGTGCCAGCAGCTGGGACAGTGTTTACAATGAGCAGTTCTTC. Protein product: CASSWDSVYNEQFF.

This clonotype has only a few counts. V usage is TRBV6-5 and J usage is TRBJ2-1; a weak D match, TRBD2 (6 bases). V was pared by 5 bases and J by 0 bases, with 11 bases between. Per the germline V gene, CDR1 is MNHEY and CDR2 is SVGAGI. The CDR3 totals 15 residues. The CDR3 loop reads CASSPSGLSYNEQFF. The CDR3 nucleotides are TGTGCCAGCAGTCCCTCGGGACTCTCCTACAATGAGCAGTTCTTC.

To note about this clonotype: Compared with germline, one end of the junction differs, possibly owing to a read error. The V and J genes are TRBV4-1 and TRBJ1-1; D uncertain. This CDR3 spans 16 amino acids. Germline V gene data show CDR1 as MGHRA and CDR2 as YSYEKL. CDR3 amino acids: CASIQDSGEGSTEAFF. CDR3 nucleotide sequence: TGCGCCAGCATCCAAGATTCTGGAGAAGGTAGCACTGAAGCTTTCTTT.

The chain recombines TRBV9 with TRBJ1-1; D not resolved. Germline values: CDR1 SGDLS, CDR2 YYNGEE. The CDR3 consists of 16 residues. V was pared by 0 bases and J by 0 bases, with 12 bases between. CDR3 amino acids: CASSVVDGLMNTEAFF. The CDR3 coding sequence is TGTGCCAGCAGCGTAGTCGATGGACTGATGAACACTGAAGCTTTCTTT.

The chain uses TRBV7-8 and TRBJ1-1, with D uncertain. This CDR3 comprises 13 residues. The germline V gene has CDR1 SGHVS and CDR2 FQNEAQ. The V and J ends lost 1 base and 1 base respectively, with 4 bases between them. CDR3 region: CASSLGWNTEAFF. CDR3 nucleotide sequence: TGTGCCAGCAGCTTAGGCTGGAACACTGAAGCTTTCTTT.

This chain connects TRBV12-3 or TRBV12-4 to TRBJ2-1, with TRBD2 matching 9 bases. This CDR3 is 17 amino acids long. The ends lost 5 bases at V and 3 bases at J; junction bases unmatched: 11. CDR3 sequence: CASSGGTSHPSYNEQFF. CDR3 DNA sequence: TGTGCCAGCAGTGGGGGGACTAGCCACCCTAGCTACAATGAGCAGTTCTTC.

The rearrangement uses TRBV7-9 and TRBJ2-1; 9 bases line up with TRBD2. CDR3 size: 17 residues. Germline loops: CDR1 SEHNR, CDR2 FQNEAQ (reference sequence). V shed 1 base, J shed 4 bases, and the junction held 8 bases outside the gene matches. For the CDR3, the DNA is TGTGCCAGCAGCTTAGAAAGTAAGAGCGGGGGGTACAATGAGCAGTTCTTC. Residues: CASSLESKSGGYNEQFF.

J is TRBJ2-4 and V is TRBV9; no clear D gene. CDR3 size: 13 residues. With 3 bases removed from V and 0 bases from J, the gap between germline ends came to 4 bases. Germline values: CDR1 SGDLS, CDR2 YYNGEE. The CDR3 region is CASSGLAKNIQYF. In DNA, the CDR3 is TGTGCCAGCAGCGGACTAGCCAAAAACATTCAGTACTTC. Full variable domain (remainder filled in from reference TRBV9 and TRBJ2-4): DSGVTQTPKHLITATGQRVTLRCSPRSGDLSVYWYQQSLDQGLQFLIQYYNGEERAKGNILERFSAQQFPDLHSELNLSSLELGDSALYFCASSGLAKNIQYFGAGTRLSVL.

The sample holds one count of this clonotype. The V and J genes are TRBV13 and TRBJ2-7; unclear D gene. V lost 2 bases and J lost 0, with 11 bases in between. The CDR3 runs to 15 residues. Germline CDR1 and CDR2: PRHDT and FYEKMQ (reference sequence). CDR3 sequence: CASSLSPVGSYEQYF. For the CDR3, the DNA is TGTGCCAGCAGCTTAAGTCCCGTAGGCTCCTACGAGCAGTACTTC.

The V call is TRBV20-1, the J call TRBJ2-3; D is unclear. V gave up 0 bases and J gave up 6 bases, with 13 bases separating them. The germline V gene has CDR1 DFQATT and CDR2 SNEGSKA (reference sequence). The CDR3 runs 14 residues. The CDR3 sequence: CSARDYAEADTQYF. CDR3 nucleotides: TGCAGTGCTAGAGATTACGCCGAAGCTGATACGCAGTATTTT.

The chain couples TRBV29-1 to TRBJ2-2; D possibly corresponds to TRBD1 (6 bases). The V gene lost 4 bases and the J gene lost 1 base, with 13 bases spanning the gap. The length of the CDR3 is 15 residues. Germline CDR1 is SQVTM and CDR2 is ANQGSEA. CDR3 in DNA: TGCAGCGTTGGGGGGACACCGAAGAACACCGGGGAGCTGTTTTTT. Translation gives CSVGGTPKNTGELFF.

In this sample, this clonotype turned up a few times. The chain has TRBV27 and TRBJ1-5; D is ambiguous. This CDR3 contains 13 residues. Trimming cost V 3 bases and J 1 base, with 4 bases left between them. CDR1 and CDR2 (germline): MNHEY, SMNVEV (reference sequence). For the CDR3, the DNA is TGTGCCAGCAGTTTGTGGAGCAATCAGCCCCAGCATTTT. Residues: CASSLWSNQPQHF.

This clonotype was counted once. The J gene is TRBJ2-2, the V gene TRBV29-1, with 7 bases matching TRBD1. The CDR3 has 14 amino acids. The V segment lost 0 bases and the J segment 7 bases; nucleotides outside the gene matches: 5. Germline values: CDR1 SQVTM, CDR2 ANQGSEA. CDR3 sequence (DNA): TGCAGCGTTGAAGAAGTAGGGGGCAACGGGGAGCTGTTTTTT. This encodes CSVEEVGGNGELFF.

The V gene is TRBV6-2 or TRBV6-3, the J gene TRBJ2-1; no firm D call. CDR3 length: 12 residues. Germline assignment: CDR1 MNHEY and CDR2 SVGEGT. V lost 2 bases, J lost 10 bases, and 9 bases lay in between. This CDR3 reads CASSYPENEQFF. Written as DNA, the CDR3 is TGTGCCAGCAGTTACCCTGAGAACGAGCAGTTCTTC.

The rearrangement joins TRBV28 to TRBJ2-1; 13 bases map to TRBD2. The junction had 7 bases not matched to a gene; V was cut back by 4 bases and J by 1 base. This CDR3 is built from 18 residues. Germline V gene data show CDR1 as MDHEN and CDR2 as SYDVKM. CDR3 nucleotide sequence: TGTGCCAGCAGTTCCCCGTCGACTAGCGGGAGGTCCTACAATGAGCAGTTCTTC. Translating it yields CASSSPSTSGRSYNEQFF.

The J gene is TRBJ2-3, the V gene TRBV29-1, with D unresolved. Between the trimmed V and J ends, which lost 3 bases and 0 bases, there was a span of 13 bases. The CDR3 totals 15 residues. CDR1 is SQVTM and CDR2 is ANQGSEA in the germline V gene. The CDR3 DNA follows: TGCAGCGTTGATACTTCTAAAACTAGCACAGATACGCAGTATTTT. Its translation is CSVDTSKTSTDTQYF.

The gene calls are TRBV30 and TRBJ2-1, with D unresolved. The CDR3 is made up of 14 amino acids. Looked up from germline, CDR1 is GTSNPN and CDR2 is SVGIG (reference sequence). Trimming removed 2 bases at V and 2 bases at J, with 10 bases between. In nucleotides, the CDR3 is TGTGCCTGGAGTCTCGGTTTACCCTACAATGAGCAGTTCTTC. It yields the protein CAWSLGLPYNEQFF.

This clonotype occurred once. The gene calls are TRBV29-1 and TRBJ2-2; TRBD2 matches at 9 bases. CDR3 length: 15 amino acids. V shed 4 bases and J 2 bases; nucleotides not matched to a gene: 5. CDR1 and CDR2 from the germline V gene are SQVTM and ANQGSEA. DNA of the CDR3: TGCAGCGTTGCACCTAGCGGGGTAAACACCGGGGAGCTGTTTTTT. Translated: CSVAPSGVNTGELFF.

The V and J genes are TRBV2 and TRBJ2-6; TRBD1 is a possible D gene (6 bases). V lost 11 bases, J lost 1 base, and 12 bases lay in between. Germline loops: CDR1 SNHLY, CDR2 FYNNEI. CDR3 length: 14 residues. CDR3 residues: CAVQGGSGANVLTF. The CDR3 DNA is TGTGCCGTACAGGGCGGGTCTGGGGCCAACGTCCTGACTTTC.

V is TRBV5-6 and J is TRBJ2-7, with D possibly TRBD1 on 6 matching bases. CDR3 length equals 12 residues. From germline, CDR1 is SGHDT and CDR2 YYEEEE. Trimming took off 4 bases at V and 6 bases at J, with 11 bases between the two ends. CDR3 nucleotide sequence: TGTGCCAGCAGCCAACAGGGATTCGAGCAGTACTTC. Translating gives CASSQQGFEQYF.